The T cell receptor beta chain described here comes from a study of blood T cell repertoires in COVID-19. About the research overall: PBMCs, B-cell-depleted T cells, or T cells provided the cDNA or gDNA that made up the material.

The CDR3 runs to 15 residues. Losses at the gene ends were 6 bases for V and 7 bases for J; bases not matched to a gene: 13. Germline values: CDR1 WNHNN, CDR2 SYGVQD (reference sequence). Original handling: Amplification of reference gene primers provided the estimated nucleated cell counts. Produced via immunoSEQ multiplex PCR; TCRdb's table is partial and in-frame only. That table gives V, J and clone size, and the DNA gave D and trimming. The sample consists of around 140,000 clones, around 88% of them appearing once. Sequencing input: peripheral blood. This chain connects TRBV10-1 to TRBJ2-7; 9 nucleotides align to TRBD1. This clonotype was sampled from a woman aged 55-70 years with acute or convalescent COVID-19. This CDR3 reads CASSSTGTGSGEQYF. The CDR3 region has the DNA TGCGCCAGCAGCTCCACCGGGACAGGGTCTGGAGAGCAGTACTTC.